This passage covers 27 T cell receptor beta chains from one sample sequenced in a study of Ad26.COV2.S vaccination and SARS-CoV-2 variants. The table came from immunoSEQ multiplex PCR; TCRdb's copy has only in-frame clones and leaves some out. The sample yields some 300,000 clones, about 82% seen once. Treatment in this sample: some 20 received Ad26.COV2.S at low or high dose, single or two shots; about five received placebo; per-sample allocation not given. Specimens were obtained on day 63 following the first vaccine or placebo injection. The sequences come from peripheral blood, collected in a trial of Ad26.COV2.S vaccine versus placebo. The source is a person between 18 and 65 years old who received the Ad26.COV2.S COVID-19 vaccine or a placebo.

This clone was picked up a small number of times. The chain combines TRBV6-5 with TRBJ2-1; 13 bases are shared with TRBD2. The germline gives CDR1 MNHEY, CDR2 SVGAGI. The CDR3 length is 15 residues. Trimming at V came to 6 bases and at J to 5 bases, leaving 4 bases not matched to a gene. CDR3 nucleotide sequence: TGTGCCAGCAGGAGGGGACTAGCGGGGAACAATGAGCAGTTCTTC. It translates to CASRRGLAGNNEQFF.

The V call is TRBV28, the J call TRBJ1-3, with D possibly TRBD1 on 6 matching bases. This CDR3 comprises 18 residues. The germline CDR1 and CDR2 sequences are MDHEN and SYDVKM. V shed 5 bases and J shed 5 bases, with 25 bases lying between them. The CDR3 here is CASSPREFLGGGRNTIYF. The CDR3 DNA follows: TGTGCCAGCAGTCCGAGGGAATTCCTCGGGGGCGGGCGAAACACCATATATTTT.

The chain recombines TRBV6-6 with TRBJ2-2, with TRBD1 matching over 8 bases. The CDR3 has 16 residues. Trimming took 9 bases from V and 4 from J; bases not matched to a gene: 13. CDR1 and CDR2 from the germline V gene are MNHNY and SVGAGI (reference sequence). The CDR3 region is CASAVRGTGGTGELFF. The CDR3 DNA reads as TGTGCCAGTGCGGTCAGAGGGACAGGAGGCACCGGGGAGCTGTTTTTT.

This clone was observed a handful of times. The V gene is TRBV14, the J gene TRBJ1-2; D is ambiguous. V lost 1 base to trimming and J lost 2 bases, with 5 bases between them. The CDR3 contains 13 residues. CDR1 is SGHDN and CDR2 is FVKESK in the germline V gene. The CDR3 DNA sequence: TGTGCCAGCAGCCAAGTCCTGAACTATGGCTACACCTTC. Encoded protein: CASSQVLNYGYTF.

The V gene is TRBV5-1, the J gene TRBJ2-7; D may correspond to TRBD1 or TRBD2 (5 bases each). The CDR3 runs to 12 residues. V was pared by 5 bases and J by 6 bases, with 12 bases between. Germline V gene lookup returns CDR1 SGHRS and CDR2 YFSETQ. CDR3 nucleotide sequence: TGCGCCAGCAGGGATGGGGGATCCGAGCAGTACTTC. Its translation is CASRDGGSEQYF. Full variable domain (outside the CDR3, taken from reference TRBV5-1 and TRBJ2-7): KAGVTQTPRYLIKTRGQQVTLSCSPISGHRSVSWYQQTPGQGLQFLFEYFSETQRNKGNFPGRFSGRQFSNSRSEMNVSTLELGDSALYLCASRDGGSEQYFGPGTRLTVT.

V gene TRBV11-3 combines with J gene TRBJ1-1; TRBD1 aligns across 8 bases. The junction had 6 bases not matched to a gene; V was cut back by 4 bases and J by 11 bases. The germline gives CDR1 SGHNT, CDR2 YENEEA. The length of the CDR3 is 12 residues. The CDR3 loop is CASSSRQGMAFF. In nucleotides, the CDR3 is TGTGCCAGCAGCTCCCGACAGGGGATGGCTTTCTTT.

The rearrangement links TRBV19 to TRBJ2-1; possibly TRBD2 for D (5 bases). Per the germline V gene, CDR1 is LNHDA and CDR2 is SQIVND (reference sequence). The V end was cut by 1 base, the J end by 6 bases, with 16 bases between. This CDR3 comprises 16 residues. CDR3 nucleotide sequence: TGTGCCAGTAGTATAGTCCCCCAGCTTCGGGGCAATGAGCAGTTCTTC. Its protein is CASSIVPQLRGNEQFF. Using reference TRBV19 and TRBJ2-1 for the parts outside the CDR3, the full variable domain is DGGITQSPKYLFRKEGQNVTLSCEQNLNHDAMYWYRQDPGQGLRLIYYSQIVNDFQKGDIAEGYSVSREKKESFPLTVTSAQKNPTAFYLCASSIVPQLRGNEQFFGPGTRLTVL.

This clone has more than one count but fewer than ten. The rearrangement uses TRBV5-1 and TRBJ2-4, with D tentatively TRBD2 (6 bases). The CDR3 totals 15 residues. Germline V gene sequence: CDR1 SGHRS, CDR2 YFSETQ. V lost 4 bases, J lost 1 base, and 12 bases lay in between. The CDR3 DNA follows: TGCGCCAGCAGCCCGGACCGGGGGGCCAAAAACATTCAGTACTTC. This encodes CASSPDRGAKNIQYF.

This clone was seen only once. V is TRBV7-8 and J is TRBJ2-5; D unclear. CDR1 is SGHVS and CDR2 is FQNEAQ in the germline V gene. The CDR3 is 15 residues long. Trimming shortened V by 5 bases and J by 2 bases, and 15 bases separated the two germline ends. Written as DNA, the CDR3 is TGTGCCAGCAGCCCCCCTTATAGCTTACAAGAGACCCAGTACTTC. Amino acids: CASSPPYSLQETQYF. Full variable domain (missing parts from reference TRBV7-8 and TRBJ2-5): GAGVSQSPRYKVAKRGQDVALRCDPISGHVSLFWYQQALGQGPEFLTYFQNEAQLDKSGLPSDRFFAERPEGSVSTLKIQRTQQEDSAVYLCASSPPYSLQETQYFGPGTRLLVL.

The J gene is TRBJ2-7, the V gene TRBV2; no definite D call. V lost 3 bases to trimming and J lost 1 base, with 4 bases between them. The CDR3 runs 12 residues. Germline V CDR1 and CDR2: SNHLY, FYNNEI. CDR3 nucleotide sequence: TGTGCCAGCAGTGATACTTCCTACGAGCAGTACTTC. Protein product: CASSDTSYEQYF.

The V call is TRBV11-3, the J call TRBJ1-6; no reliable D call. Trimming left V 5 bases short and J 13 bases short, with 12 bases between. There are 12 residues in the CDR3. Per the germline V gene, CDR1 is SGHNT and CDR2 is YENEEA. The CDR3 sequence: CASSQSNFPLHF. Here the CDR3 DNA reads TGTGCCAGCAGCCAAAGTAATTTTCCCCTCCACTTT.

The J gene is TRBJ1-3, the V gene TRBV19; TRBD1 might be the D (5 bases). The length of the CDR3 is 15 residues. Trimming left V 3 bases short and J 1 base short, with 10 bases between. Germline V gene data show CDR1 as LNHDA and CDR2 as SQIVND (reference sequence). DNA for the CDR3: TGTGCCAGTAGTATCCCCAGGGTTTCTGGAAACACCATATATTTT. This translates into CASSIPRVSGNTIYF.

This clone was observed at least ten times. V is TRBV2 and J is TRBJ1-2; 10 bases match TRBD1. The CDR3 loop spans 14 amino acids. The germline CDR1 and CDR2 sequences are SNHLY and FYNNEI. Trimming removed 7 bases from V and 6 bases from J; junction bases left unmatched: 8. CDR3 sequence (DNA): TGTGCCAGCACTTGGGACAGGGGAATGGATGGCTACACCTTC. It specifies CASTWDRGMDGYTF.

The chain joins TRBV2 to TRBJ2-5, with D hard to call. The length of the CDR3 is 13 residues. Germline lookup yields CDR1 SNHLY and CDR2 FYNNEI. With 7 bases removed from V and 2 bases from J, the gap between germline ends came to 11 bases. The CDR3 here is CASNEQRQETQYF. Written as DNA, the CDR3 is TGTGCCAGCAATGAGCAGCGACAAGAGACCCAGTACTTC.

This chain connects TRBV14 to TRBJ2-7, with D tentatively TRBD2 (5 bases). V lost 5 bases, J lost 4 bases, and 12 bases lay in between. The CDR3 has 13 residues. In germline, CDR1 is SGHDN, CDR2 FVKESK. Written as DNA, the CDR3 is TGTGCCAGCAGCAGGACTGTCCAGTACGAGCAGTACTTC. It encodes CASSRTVQYEQYF.

This clone occurred a few times. The gene calls are TRBV6-1 and TRBJ1-5; no definite D call. Germline V gene sequence: CDR1 MNHNS, CDR2 SASEGT. Trimming removed 1 base at V and 5 bases at J, with 12 bases between. The CDR3 is made up of 15 amino acids. CDR3 loop: CASSEEVHQYQPQHF. The CDR3 DNA follows: TGTGCCAGCAGTGAAGAAGTTCATCAATATCAGCCCCAGCATTTT.

The count of this clone is one. The rearrangement uses TRBV4-2 and TRBJ1-2; D is perhaps TRBD1 (6 bases). This CDR3 is 15 amino acids long. The germline V gene encodes CDR1 LGHNA and CDR2 YNFKEQ. With 4 bases removed from V and 8 bases from J, the gap between germline ends came to 20 bases. In nucleotides, the CDR3 is TGTGCCAGCAGCCGTCAAAGCAGGGGCAAGGACGGCTACACCTTC. Residues: CASSRQSRGKDGYTF.

This sequence joins TRBV19 and TRBJ2-1, with TRBD2 matching 8 bases. Trimming cost V 3 bases and J 8 bases; bases outside gene matches: 6. Germline V CDR1 and CDR2: LNHDA, SQIVND (reference sequence). This CDR3 has 14 residues. The CDR3 spells CASSISGGRDEQFF. DNA for the CDR3: TGTGCCAGTAGTATCAGCGGGGGACGGGATGAGCAGTTCTTC.

This clone has a handful of counts. This chain uses TRBV7-3 with TRBJ2-7; TRBD2 agrees at 7 bases. The CDR3 runs to 16 residues. Germline V lookup: CDR1 SGHTA, CDR2 FQGTGA. Trimming took 5 bases from V and 4 from J; bases not matched to a gene: 14. The CDR3 region is CASSPGGRRESYEQYF. CDR3 bases: TGTGCCAGCAGCCCCGGGGGGAGGAGAGAGAGTTACGAGCAGTACTTC.

This clone was counted ten times or more. The chain carries TRBV19 and TRBJ1-2; 7 bases are shared with TRBD1. Losses at the gene ends were 7 bases for V and 0 bases for J; bases not matched to a gene: 8. The CDR3 spans 15 residues. Germline loops: CDR1 LNHDA, CDR2 SQIVND (reference sequence). CDR3 coding DNA: TGTGCCAGTAAAAAACAGGGGACTACTAACTATGGCTACACCTTC. Protein sequence: CASKKQGTTNYGYTF. The full variable domain, rest sourced from reference TRBV19 and TRBJ1-2, is DGGITQSPKYLFRKEGQNVTLSCEQNLNHDAMYWYRQDPGQGLRLIYYSQIVNDFQKGDIAEGYSVSREKKESFPLTVTSAQKNPTAFYLCASKKQGTTNYGYTFGSGTRLTVV.

This chain connects TRBV7-9 to TRBJ2-3; D not certain. Germline loops: CDR1 SEHNR, CDR2 FQNEAQ (reference sequence). There are 15 residues in the CDR3. V lost 1 base and J 1 base, leaving 9 bases between the germline ends. For the CDR3, the DNA is TGTGCCAGCAGCTTAGGTTTGTGGGGCACAGATACGCAGTATTTT. It yields the protein CASSLGLWGTDTQYF. The full variable domain, its missing parts supplied by reference TRBV7-9 and TRBJ2-3, is DTGVSQNPRHKITKRGQNVTFRCDPISEHNRLYWYRQTLGQGPEFLTYFQNEAQLEKSRLLSDRFSAERPKGSFSTLEIQRTEQGDSAMYLCASSLGLWGTDTQYFGPGTRLTVL.

Only a few counts were recorded for this clone. The chain carries TRBV3-1 (or the pseudogene TRBV3-2) and TRBJ1-6, with TRBD1 matching over 10 bases. This CDR3 is built from 19 residues. Looked up from germline, CDR1 is LGHDT and CDR2 is YNNKEL (reference sequence). The V segment lost 4 bases and the J segment 9 bases; nucleotides outside the gene matches: 18. The CDR3 nucleotides are TGTGCCAGCAGCCTAAACGTTGGGACAGGGGTATCATCTGGTTCACCCCTCCACTTT. The encoded protein is CASSLNVGTGVSSGSPLHF.

The chain is built from TRBV28 and TRBJ2-5, with 10 bases fitting TRBD2. The CDR3 totals 14 residues. Germline trimming cut 5 bases from V and 5 bases from J; bases unmatched to any gene: 5. CDR1 MDHEN and CDR2 SYDVKM come from the germline V gene. This CDR3 is CASSPSGGLETQYF. CDR3 in DNA: TGTGCCAGCAGTCCTAGCGGGGGACTGGAGACCCAGTACTTC.

This clone was counted a single time. The junction and the germline gene differ at one end; a read error may be behind it. Here the CDR3 DNA reads TGTGCCATCTCAGAAACGGTCCCAGGAGAAGCTTTCTTT. Translated: CAISETVPGEAFF. V usage is TRBV18 and J usage is TRBJ1-1, with D hard to call. Germline CDR1 and CDR2: KGHSH and LQKENI. The CDR3 loop spans 13 amino acids. Together with reference TRBV18 and TRBJ1-1, the CDR3 gives the full variable domain: NAGVMQNPRHLVRRRGQEARLRCSPMKGHSHVYWYRQLPEEGLKFMVYLQKENIIDESGMPKERFSAEFPKEGPSILRIQQVVRGDSAAYFCAISETVPGEAFFGQGTRLTVV.

V gene TRBV5-1 combines with J gene TRBJ1-6; 8 bases map to TRBD1. CDR1 is SGHRS, CDR2 YFSETQ, per germline. V was clipped by 1 base and J by 9 bases; unmatched bases: 6. The CDR3 has 15 residues. For the CDR3, the DNA is TGCGCCAGCAGCTTGTCCGGACAGGGCCGTTCACCCCTCCACTTT. It encodes CASSLSGQGRSPLHF.

In this sample, this clone turned up once. The genes are TRBV27 and TRBJ2-2; D is undetermined. Per germline, CDR1 MNHEY and CDR2 SMNVEV (reference sequence). The CDR3 sequence is 13 residues long. V lost 6 bases, J lost 2 bases, and 7 bases lay in between. In DNA, the CDR3 is TGTGCCAGCAGCGAACTTAACACCGGGGAGCTGTTTTTT. Encoded protein: CASSELNTGELFF.

The rearrangement joins TRBV6-4 to TRBJ1-6; possible D gene TRBD1, 6 bases. The germline V and J ends were trimmed by 4 bases and 5 bases, with 12 bases remaining between them. The germline gives CDR1 MRHNA, CDR2 SNTAGT. The CDR3 extends over 15 amino acids. The CDR3 is CASSATGIDNSPLHF. The DNA of the CDR3 is TGTGCCAGCAGTGCGACAGGAATTGATAATTCACCCCTCCACTTT.